The sequence of this T cell receptor (beta chain) was determined in a study of cytomegalovirus exposure and HLA in healthy donors. At the level of the study: About 85 million unique TCR sequences came from HLA-typed donors in an early release. Findings and limits, study-wide: For cytomegalovirus status, the classifier reportedly gave diagnoses with high specificity and sensitivity. One variant, a missense change in DCLRE1C, was linked in a later analysis to TCR beta V- and J-gene trimming. Later analysis reportedly placed an Asian-associated ancestry cluster below the roughly 700-donor mean in N-insertions.

The study ran its PCR with 60 Vbeta and 13 Jbeta primers. Libraries were prepared by immunoSEQ multiplex PCR; TCRdb keeps only in-frame clonotypes and omits some of them. The table lists 110,000 or so clones, roughly 72% of them singletons. Concerning this clone: What it binds is not known.

This CDR3 is 13 amino acids long. CDR1 and CDR2 from the germline V gene are MNHNS and SASEGT. V trimming: 5 bases; J trimming: 7 bases; junction bases outside the gene matches: 6. The origin of this receptor is a woman between 40 and 55 years old in good health and CMV-seropositive. V usage is TRBV6-1 and J usage is TRBJ1-2; 8 bases fit TRBD1. The specimen sequenced was PBMCs. This CDR3 reads CASSQGAFGGYTF. In nucleotides, the CDR3 is TGTGCCAGCAGTCAGGGGGCTTTTGGTGGCTACACCTTC.